A selection of T cell receptor beta chains follows, all from one sample in a study of early T cells in non-severe SARS-CoV-2 infection. TCRdb used MiXCR to reprocess the 5' RACE reads, holding one entry per CDR3 protein. This sample has more than 45,000 distinct CDR3 sequences, with approximately 6% found just once. The sequences come from whole blood, collected at baseline. Receptors were obtained from an adult who was a healthcare worker with PCR-confirmed SARS-CoV-2 infection or an uninfected control (not recorded which). Each CDR3 is given with its conserved first and last residue. The D gene is left open where the match is weak. Where a row states a size, it is once, few, many or the class of an expanded clone; other rows omit it.

clone_size: many
d_call: .
j_call: TRBJ2-2
v_call: TRBV6-6
cdr3_nt: TGTGCCAGCAAGCCCGGGCCTGGGGAGCTGTTTTTT
cdr3_aa: CASKPGPGELFF

clone_size: .
d_call: .
j_call: TRBJ1-2
v_call: TRBV10-2
cdr3_nt: TGCGCCAGCAGTGAGTCGACAGGAGCAGGAACCTATGGCTACACCTTC
cdr3_aa: CASSESTGAGTYGYTF

clone_size: .
d_call: TRBD1
j_call: TRBJ2-1
v_call: TRBV9
cdr3_nt: TGTGCCAGCAGCTCTCCCGGACAGGGGGCAGGCCAGGGTGAGCAGTTCTTC
cdr3_aa: CASSSPGQGAGQGEQFF

clone_size: few
d_call: .
j_call: TRBJ1-5
v_call: TRBV19
cdr3_nt: TGTGCCAGTAATTCGGACAGAACACAGCCCCAGCATTTT
cdr3_aa: CASNSDRTQPQHF

clone_size: many
d_call: .
j_call: TRBJ2-2
v_call: TRBV12-3/TRBV12-4
cdr3_nt: TGTGCCAGCAGTTTATTCAGGGTGACCGGGGAGCTGTTTTTT
cdr3_aa: CASSLFRVTGELFF

clone_size: .
d_call: .
j_call: TRBJ2-2
v_call: TRBV13
cdr3_nt: TGTGCCAGCAGCACGCATACCGCCGGGGAGCTGTTTTTT
cdr3_aa: CASSTHTAGELFF

clone_size: .
d_call: .
j_call: TRBJ1-2
v_call: TRBV6-4
cdr3_nt: TGTGCCAGCAGTGACGGGAACAGGGCAACTCGAGGCTACACCTTC
cdr3_aa: CASSDGNRATRGYTF

clone_size: few
d_call: .
j_call: TRBJ1-2
v_call: TRBV28
cdr3_nt: TGTGCCAGCAGGATCCCCCCAGGGTTTGGCTACACCTTC
cdr3_aa: CASRIPPGFGYTF

clone_size: .
d_call: .
j_call: TRBJ1-5
v_call: TRBV7-2
cdr3_nt: TGTGCCACCTCACTCGGGTTAGGTCAGCCCCAGCATTTT
cdr3_aa: CATSLGLGQPQHF

clone_size: .
d_call: .
j_call: TRBJ2-3
v_call: TRBV9
cdr3_nt: TGTGCCAGCAATCCCCACACAGATACGCAGTATTTT
cdr3_aa: CASNPHTDTQYF

clone_size: few
d_call: .
j_call: TRBJ2-2
v_call: TRBV14
cdr3_nt: TGTGCCAGCAGCCCCAGGGCGACGGGCACCGGGGAGCTGTTTTTT
cdr3_aa: CASSPRATGTGELFF

clone_size: few
d_call: .
j_call: TRBJ2-7
v_call: TRBV7-3
cdr3_nt: TGTGCCAGCAGCCCAAAAACAGGGTGGCGGGAGCAGTACTTC
cdr3_aa: CASSPKTGWREQYF

clone_size: .
d_call: TRBD2
j_call: TRBJ2-3
v_call: TRBV25-1
cdr3_nt: TGTGCCAGCAGTGTAAGCGCGGGAGGGACAGATACGCAGTATTTT
cdr3_aa: CASSVSAGGTDTQYF

clone_size: medium-sized
d_call: TRBD2
j_call: TRBJ2-3
v_call: TRBV5-1
cdr3_nt: TGCGCCAGCAGCCAAGAGCCGGGACTAGCGGGAAATACGCAGTATTTT
cdr3_aa: CASSQEPGLAGNTQYF

clone_size: many
d_call: TRBD1
j_call: TRBJ1-1
v_call: TRBV11-2
cdr3_nt: TGTGCCAGCAGCTCCTTCGACAGGGGGGTCCCAAACACTGAAGCTTTCTTT
cdr3_aa: CASSSFDRGVPNTEAFF

clone_size: many
d_call: TRBD2
j_call: TRBJ2-4
v_call: TRBV11-2
cdr3_nt: TGTGCCAGCAGCTTAGCTAGCGGGAGGCGGGGGGGAAACATTCAGTACTTC
cdr3_aa: CASSLASGRRGGNIQYF

clone_size: .
d_call: .
j_call: TRBJ2-1
v_call: TRBV11-2
cdr3_nt: TGTGCCAGCAGCTTCTACGGACTCTCGGACCTCAATGAGCAGTTCTTC
cdr3_aa: CASSFYGLSDLNEQFF

clone_size: .
d_call: .
j_call: TRBJ1-6
v_call: TRBV18
cdr3_nt: TGTGCCAGCTCACCAGAGGGACCCAGGTCACCCCTCCACTTT
cdr3_aa: CASSPEGPRSPLHF

clone_size: many
d_call: TRBD2
j_call: TRBJ2-7
v_call: TRBV7-9
cdr3_nt: TGTGCCAGCAGCTATTGGACTAGCGGGAGGACCGAGCAGTACTTC
cdr3_aa: CASSYWTSGRTEQYF

clone_size: many
d_call: .
j_call: TRBJ2-1
v_call: TRBV7-2
cdr3_nt: TGTGCCAGCAGCTTATCGAGCGGCTCCTACAATGAGCAGTTCTTC
cdr3_aa: CASSLSSGSYNEQFF

clone_size: .
d_call: .
j_call: TRBJ2-2
v_call: TRBV5-4
cdr3_nt: TGTGCCAGCAGCCGTGGAGGAGTCAACACCGGGGAGCTGTTTTTT
cdr3_aa: CASSRGGVNTGELFF

clone_size: .
d_call: .
j_call: TRBJ1-2
v_call: TRBV7-8
cdr3_nt: TGTGCCAGCAGCTTGGAAGGCCGGACTAACTATGGCTACACCTTC
cdr3_aa: CASSLEGRTNYGYTF

clone_size: many
d_call: .
j_call: TRBJ2-3
v_call: TRBV12-3/TRBV12-4
cdr3_nt: TGTGCCAGCAGGGTTCGTGGTCCATCTAGCACAGATACGCAGTATTTT
cdr3_aa: CASRVRGPSSTDTQYF

clone_size: few
d_call: .
j_call: TRBJ2-1
v_call: TRBV20-1
cdr3_nt: TGCAGTGCTCTCCCGGGACCCAGCGAGCAGTTCTTC
cdr3_aa: CSALPGPSEQFF

clone_size: many
d_call: TRBD2
j_call: TRBJ2-3
v_call: TRBV27
cdr3_nt: TGTGCCAGCAGTTTTCTTGCGGGAGGCGGAGGAGATACGCAGTATTTT
cdr3_aa: CASSFLAGGGGDTQYF

clone_size: many
d_call: TRBD1
j_call: TRBJ1-2
v_call: TRBV6-2/TRBV6-3
cdr3_nt: TGTGCCAGCAGTTACAGGGGGCTCGATGGCTACACCTTC
cdr3_aa: CASSYRGLDGYTF

clone_size: many
d_call: .
j_call: TRBJ1-4
v_call: TRBV7-9
cdr3_nt: TGTGCCAGCAGTCGTGGTTACCAGGATGAAAAACTGTTTTTT
cdr3_aa: CASSRGYQDEKLFF

clone_size: .
d_call: .
j_call: TRBJ2-7
v_call: TRBV7-9
cdr3_nt: TGTGCCAGCAGCTCCCGGGGTATTTCCTACGAGCAGTACTTC
cdr3_aa: CASSSRGISYEQYF

clone_size: many
d_call: .
j_call: TRBJ2-1
v_call: TRBV12-3/TRBV12-4
cdr3_nt: TGTGCCAGCAGTTCATTGAATGAGCAGTTCTTC
cdr3_aa: CASSSLNEQFF

clone_size: .
d_call: TRBD1
j_call: TRBJ2-1
v_call: TRBV14
cdr3_nt: TGTGCCAGCAAAAAAGGACAGGGACCCTACAATGAGCAGTTCTTC
cdr3_aa: CASKKGQGPYNEQFF

clone_size: many
d_call: .
j_call: TRBJ2-2
v_call: TRBV19
cdr3_nt: TGTGCCAGTAGTATAGATAGAGGGCTAGCGAACACCGGGGAGCTGTTTTTT
cdr3_aa: CASSIDRGLANTGELFF

clone_size: many
d_call: TRBD1
j_call: TRBJ2-7
v_call: TRBV20-1
cdr3_nt: TGCAGTGCTAGAAGAGGGCAGGGGGACGAGCAGTACTTC
cdr3_aa: CSARRGQGDEQYF

clone_size: many
d_call: .
j_call: TRBJ2-7
v_call: TRBV5-1
cdr3_nt: TGCGCCAGCAGCTTGAGCGGACTTAATTACGAGCAGTACTTC
cdr3_aa: CASSLSGLNYEQYF

clone_size: many
d_call: TRBD2
j_call: TRBJ2-3
v_call: TRBV4-3
cdr3_nt: TGCGCCAGCAGCCAAGGACTAGCGGGAATTACAGATACGCAGTATTTT
cdr3_aa: CASSQGLAGITDTQYF

clone_size: .
d_call: TRBD2
j_call: TRBJ2-1
v_call: TRBV29-1
cdr3_nt: TGCAGCGTTGAAAACGGGAGGGCCAATGAGCAGTTCTTC
cdr3_aa: CSVENGRANEQFF

clone_size: many
d_call: TRBD2
j_call: TRBJ2-3
v_call: TRBV5-5
cdr3_nt: TGTGCCAGCAGCTTGGGACTAGCGAGTCACACAGATACGCAGTATTTT
cdr3_aa: CASSLGLASHTDTQYF

clone_size: .
d_call: TRBD1
j_call: TRBJ1-2
v_call: TRBV27
cdr3_nt: TGTGCCAGCAGTTCGGACAGGACCCTATACTATGGCTACACCTTC
cdr3_aa: CASSSDRTLYYGYTF

clone_size: .
d_call: TRBD1
j_call: TRBJ2-7
v_call: TRBV18
cdr3_nt: TGTGCCAGCTCATCGGACAGGACGCCTTCCGAGCAGTACTTC
cdr3_aa: CASSSDRTPSEQYF

clone_size: .
d_call: .
j_call: TRBJ1-4
v_call: TRBV5-1
cdr3_nt: TGCGCCAGCAGACCGGGACCTAATGAAAAACTGTTTTTT
cdr3_aa: CASRPGPNEKLFF

clone_size: many
d_call: .
j_call: TRBJ2-5
v_call: TRBV20-1
cdr3_nt: TGCAGTGCTAGTGCGGGCCGGGAGACCCAGTACTTC
cdr3_aa: CSASAGRETQYF

clone_size: many
d_call: .
j_call: TRBJ2-1
v_call: TRBV7-9
cdr3_nt: TGTGCCAGCAGCTTAAATCCCGGAGATTTCCCTCCCGATGAGCAGTTCTTC
cdr3_aa: CASSLNPGDFPPDEQFF